This TCR beta chain was obtained from a study of post-analysis software for immune sequencing data. Unique-molecular-identifier-tagged TCR beta cDNA libraries were used. TCRdb called the PCR reads again in MiXCR, with one record for every CDR3 protein. Of roughly 430,000 distinct CDR3 sequences in the sample, approximately 42% were seen once. In regard to this clonotype: The antigen remains undetermined.

V was clipped by 2 bases and J by 1 base; unmatched bases: 7. Looked up from germline, CDR1 is SGHVS and CDR2 is FQNEAQ. CDR3 length: 16 amino acids. Study conclusions and caveats: TRBV5-6, TRBV5-1 and TRBV20-1 were among four to six TRBV segments more frequent in patients than controls.

The source is a girl aged 2-10 years with multiple sclerosis. The sample consisted of blood. V usage is TRBV7-8 and J usage is TRBJ1-2; 7 bases map to TRBD1. The CDR3 here is CASSLLAGGYNYGYTF. The CDR3 region has the DNA TGTGCCAGCAGCTTACTGGCAGGGGGGTATAACTATGGCTACACCTTC.